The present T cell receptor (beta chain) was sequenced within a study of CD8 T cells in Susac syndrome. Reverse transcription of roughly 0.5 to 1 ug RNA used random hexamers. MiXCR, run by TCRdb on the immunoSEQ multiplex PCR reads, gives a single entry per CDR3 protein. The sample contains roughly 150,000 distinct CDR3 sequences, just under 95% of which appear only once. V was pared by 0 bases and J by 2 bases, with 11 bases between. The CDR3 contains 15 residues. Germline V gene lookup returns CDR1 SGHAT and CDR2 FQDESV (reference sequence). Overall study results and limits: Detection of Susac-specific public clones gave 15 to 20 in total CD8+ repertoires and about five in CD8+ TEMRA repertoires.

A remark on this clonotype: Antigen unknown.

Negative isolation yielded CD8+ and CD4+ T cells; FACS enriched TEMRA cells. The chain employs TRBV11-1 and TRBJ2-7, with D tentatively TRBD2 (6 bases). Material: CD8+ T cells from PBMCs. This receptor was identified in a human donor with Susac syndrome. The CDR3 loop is CASSLAAGTAYEQYF. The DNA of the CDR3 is TGTGCCAGCAGCTTAGCAGCGGGTACAGCCTACGAGCAGTACTTC.